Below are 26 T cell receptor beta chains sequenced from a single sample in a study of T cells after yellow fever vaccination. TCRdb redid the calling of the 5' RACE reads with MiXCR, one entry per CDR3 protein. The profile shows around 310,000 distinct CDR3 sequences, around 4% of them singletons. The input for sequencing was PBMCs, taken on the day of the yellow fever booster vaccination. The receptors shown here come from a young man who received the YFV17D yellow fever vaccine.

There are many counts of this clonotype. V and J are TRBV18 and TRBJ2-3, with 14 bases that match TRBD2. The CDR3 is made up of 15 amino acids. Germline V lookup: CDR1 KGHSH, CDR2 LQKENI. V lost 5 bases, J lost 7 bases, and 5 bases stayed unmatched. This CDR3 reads CASSTGLAGGNTQYF. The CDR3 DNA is TGTGCCAGCTCAACTGGACTAGCGGGGGGCAATACGCAGTATTTT.

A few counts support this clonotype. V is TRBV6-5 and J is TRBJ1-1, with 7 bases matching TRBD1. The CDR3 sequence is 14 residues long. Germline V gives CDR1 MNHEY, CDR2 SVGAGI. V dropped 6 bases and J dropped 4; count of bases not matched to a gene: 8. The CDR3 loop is CASRAPGGPTEAFF. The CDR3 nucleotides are TGTGCCAGCAGGGCCCCAGGGGGTCCCACTGAAGCTTTCTTT.

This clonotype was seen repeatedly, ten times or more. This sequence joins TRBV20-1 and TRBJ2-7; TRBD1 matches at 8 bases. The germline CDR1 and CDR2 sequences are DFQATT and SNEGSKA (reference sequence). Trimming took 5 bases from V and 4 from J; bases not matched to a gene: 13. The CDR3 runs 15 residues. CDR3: CSAEWGSGGAYEQYV. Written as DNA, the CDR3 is TGCAGTGCTGAATGGGGTTCAGGGGGCGCTTACGAGCAGTACGTC.

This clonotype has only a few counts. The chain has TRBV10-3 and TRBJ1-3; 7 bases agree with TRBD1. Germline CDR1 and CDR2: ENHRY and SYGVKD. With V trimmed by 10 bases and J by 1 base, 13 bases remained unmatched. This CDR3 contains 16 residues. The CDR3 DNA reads TGTGCCACCCAGGGACGACAGGGCGTATCTGGAAACACCATATATTTT. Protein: CATQGRQGVSGNTIYF.

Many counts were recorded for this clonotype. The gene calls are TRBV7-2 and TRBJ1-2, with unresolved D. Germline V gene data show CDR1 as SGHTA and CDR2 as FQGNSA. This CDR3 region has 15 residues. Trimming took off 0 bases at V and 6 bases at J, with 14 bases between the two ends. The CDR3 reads CASSLALTGLHGYTF. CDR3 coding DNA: TGTGCCAGCAGCTTAGCGCTAACGGGATTACATGGCTACACCTTC. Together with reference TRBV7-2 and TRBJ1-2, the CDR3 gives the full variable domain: GAGVSQSPSNKVTEKGKDVELRCDPISGHTALYWYRQSLGQGLEFLIYFQGNSAPDKSGLPSDRFSAERTGGSVSTLTIQRTQQEDSAVYLCASSLALTGLHGYTFGSGTRLTVV.

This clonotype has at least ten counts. CDR3 sequence: CSVGPASTDTQYF. As DNA, the CDR3 is TGCAGCGTTGGCCCAGCTAGCACAGATACGCAGTATTTT. The chain has TRBV29-1 and TRBJ2-3; D remains unclear. The germline V gene encodes CDR1 SQVTM and CDR2 ANQGSEA. Trimming stripped 4 bases from V and 0 bases from J, with 8 bases between. This CDR3 is built from 13 residues.

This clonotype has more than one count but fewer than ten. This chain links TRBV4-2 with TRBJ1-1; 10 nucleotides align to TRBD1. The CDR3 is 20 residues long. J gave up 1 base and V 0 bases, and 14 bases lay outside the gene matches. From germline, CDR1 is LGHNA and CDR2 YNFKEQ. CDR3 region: CASSQDVPGQGSVANTEAFF. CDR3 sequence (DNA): TGTGCCAGCAGCCAAGATGTTCCGGGACAGGGGTCGGTGGCGAACACTGAAGCTTTCTTT.

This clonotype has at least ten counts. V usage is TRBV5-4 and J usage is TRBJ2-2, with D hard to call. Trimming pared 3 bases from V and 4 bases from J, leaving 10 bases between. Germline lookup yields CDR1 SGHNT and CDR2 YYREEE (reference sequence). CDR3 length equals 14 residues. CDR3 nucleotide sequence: TGTGCCAGCAGCTCGGAGCCACGCACCGGGGAGCTGTTTTTT. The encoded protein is CASSSEPRTGELFF. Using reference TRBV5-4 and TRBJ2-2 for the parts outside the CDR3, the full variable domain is ETGVTQSPTHLIKTRGQQVTLRCSSQSGHNTVSWYQQALGQGPQFIFQYYREEENGRGNFPPRFSGLQFPNYSSELNVNALELDDSALYLCASSSEPRTGELFFGEGSRLTVL.

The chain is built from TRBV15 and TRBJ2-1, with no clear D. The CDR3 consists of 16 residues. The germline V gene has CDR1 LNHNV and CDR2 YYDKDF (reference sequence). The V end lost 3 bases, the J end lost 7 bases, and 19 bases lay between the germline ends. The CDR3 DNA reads TGTGCCACCAGCAGGTCCCCGGGCTCCCCCTTTAATGAGCAGTTCTTC. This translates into CATSRSPGSPFNEQFF.

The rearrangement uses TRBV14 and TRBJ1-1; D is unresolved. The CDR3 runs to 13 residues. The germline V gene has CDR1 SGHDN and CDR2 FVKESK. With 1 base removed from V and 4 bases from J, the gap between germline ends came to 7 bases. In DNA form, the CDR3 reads TGTGCCAGCAGCCAAGCCTTGCGCACTGAAGCTTTCTTT. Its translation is CASSQALRTEAFF.

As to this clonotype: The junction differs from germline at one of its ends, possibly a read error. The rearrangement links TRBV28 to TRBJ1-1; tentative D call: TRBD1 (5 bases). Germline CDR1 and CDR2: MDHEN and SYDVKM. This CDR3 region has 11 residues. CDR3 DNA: TGTGCCAGCAATGACAGAACCGCTAGAACTTTT. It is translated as CASNDRTARTF.

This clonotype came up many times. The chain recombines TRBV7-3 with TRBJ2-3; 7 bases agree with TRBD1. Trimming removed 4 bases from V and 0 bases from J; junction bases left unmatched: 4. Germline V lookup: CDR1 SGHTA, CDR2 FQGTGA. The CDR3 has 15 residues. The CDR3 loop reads CASSSRGFSTDTQYF. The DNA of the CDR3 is TGTGCCAGCAGCTCCAGGGGGTTTAGCACAGATACGCAGTATTTT.

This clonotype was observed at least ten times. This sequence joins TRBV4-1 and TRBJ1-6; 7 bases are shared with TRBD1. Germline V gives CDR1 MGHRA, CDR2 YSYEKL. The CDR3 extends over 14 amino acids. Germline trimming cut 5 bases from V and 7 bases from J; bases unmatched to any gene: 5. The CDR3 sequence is CASSDWDSNSPLHF. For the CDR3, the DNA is TGCGCCAGCAGCGATTGGGACAGCAATTCACCCCTCCACTTT.

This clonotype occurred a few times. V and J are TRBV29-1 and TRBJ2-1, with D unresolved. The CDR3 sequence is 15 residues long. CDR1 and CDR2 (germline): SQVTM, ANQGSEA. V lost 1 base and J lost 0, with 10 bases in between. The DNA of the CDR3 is TGCAGCGTTGAAGGACATCATAGCTCCTACAATGAGCAGTTCTTC. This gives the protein CSVEGHHSSYNEQFF.

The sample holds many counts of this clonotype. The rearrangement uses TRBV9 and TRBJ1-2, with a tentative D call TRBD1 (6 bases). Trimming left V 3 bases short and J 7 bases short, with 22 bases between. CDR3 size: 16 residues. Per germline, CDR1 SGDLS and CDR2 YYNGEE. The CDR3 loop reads CASSAGRRDISRGYTF. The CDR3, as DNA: TGTGCCAGCAGCGCAGGCCGGAGGGACATTTCTCGTGGCTACACCTTC. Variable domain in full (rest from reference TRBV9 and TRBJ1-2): DSGVTQTPKHLITATGQRVTLRCSPRSGDLSVYWYQQSLDQGLQFLIQYYNGEERAKGNILERFSAQQFPDLHSELNLSSLELGDSALYFCASSAGRRDISRGYTFGSGTRLTVV.

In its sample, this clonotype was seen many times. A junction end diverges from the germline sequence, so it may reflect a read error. The CDR3 region is CASSVSGTGNPPQHF. The CDR3 bases are TGTGCCAGCAGCGTATCAGGGACAGGGAATCCGCCCCAGCATTTT. The genes are TRBV9 and TRBJ1-5; 9 bases are shared with TRBD1. This CDR3 contains 15 residues. Per germline, CDR1 SGDLS and CDR2 YYNGEE.

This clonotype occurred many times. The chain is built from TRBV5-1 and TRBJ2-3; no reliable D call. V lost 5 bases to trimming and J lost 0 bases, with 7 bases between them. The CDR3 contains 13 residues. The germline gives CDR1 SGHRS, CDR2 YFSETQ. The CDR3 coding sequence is TGCGCCAGCAGGTATGAAAGCACAGATACGCAGTATTTT. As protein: CASRYESTDTQYF.

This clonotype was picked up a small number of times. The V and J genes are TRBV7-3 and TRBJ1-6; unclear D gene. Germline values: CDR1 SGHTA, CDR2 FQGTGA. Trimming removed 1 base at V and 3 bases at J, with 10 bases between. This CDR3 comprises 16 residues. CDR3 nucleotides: TGTGCCAGCAGCTTAAACGCGGGCTACTATAATTCACCCCTCCACTTT. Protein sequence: CASSLNAGYYNSPLHF.

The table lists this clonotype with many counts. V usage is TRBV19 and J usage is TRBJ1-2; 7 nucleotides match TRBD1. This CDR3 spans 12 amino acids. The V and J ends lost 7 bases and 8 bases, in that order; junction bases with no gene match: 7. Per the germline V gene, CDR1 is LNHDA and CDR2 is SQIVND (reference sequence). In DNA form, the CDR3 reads TGTGCCAGTACCGGGGACAGTGCCGGCTACACCTTC. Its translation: CASTGDSAGYTF.

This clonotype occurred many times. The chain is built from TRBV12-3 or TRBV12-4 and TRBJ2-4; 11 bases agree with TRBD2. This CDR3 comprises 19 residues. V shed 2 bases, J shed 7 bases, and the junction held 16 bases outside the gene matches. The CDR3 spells CASSLSKLGLAGGNNIQYF. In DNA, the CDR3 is TGTGCCAGCAGTTTAAGTAAACTGGGGCTAGCGGGGGGAAATAACATTCAGTACTTC.

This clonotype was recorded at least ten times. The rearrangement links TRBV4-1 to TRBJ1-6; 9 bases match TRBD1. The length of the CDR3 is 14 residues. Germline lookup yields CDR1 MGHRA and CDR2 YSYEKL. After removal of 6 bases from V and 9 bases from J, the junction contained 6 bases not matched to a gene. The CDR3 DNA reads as TGCGCCAGCAGTCCGACAGGGGGAGGTTCACCCCTCCACTTT. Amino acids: CASSPTGGGSPLHF.

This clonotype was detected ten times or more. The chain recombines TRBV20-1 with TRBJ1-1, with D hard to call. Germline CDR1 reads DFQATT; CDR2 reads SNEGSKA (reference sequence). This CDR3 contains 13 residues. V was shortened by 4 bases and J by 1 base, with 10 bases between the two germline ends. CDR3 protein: CSANPIGNTEAFF. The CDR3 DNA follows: TGCAGTGCTAACCCGATTGGGAACACTGAAGCTTTCTTT.

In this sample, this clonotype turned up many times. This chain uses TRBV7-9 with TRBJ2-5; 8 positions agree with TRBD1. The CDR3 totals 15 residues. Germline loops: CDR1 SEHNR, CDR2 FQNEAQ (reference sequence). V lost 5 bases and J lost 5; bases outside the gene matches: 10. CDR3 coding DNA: TGTGCCAGCAGCGCAAACCAGGGGGCAGGGGAGACCCAGTACTTC. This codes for CASSANQGAGETQYF.

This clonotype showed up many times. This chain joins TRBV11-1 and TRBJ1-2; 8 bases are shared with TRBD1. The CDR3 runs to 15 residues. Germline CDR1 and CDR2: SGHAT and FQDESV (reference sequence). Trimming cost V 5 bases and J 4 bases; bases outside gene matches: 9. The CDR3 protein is CASSPAGTGPYGYTF. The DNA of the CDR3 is TGTGCCAGCAGCCCTGCCGGGACAGGACCCTATGGCTACACCTTC.

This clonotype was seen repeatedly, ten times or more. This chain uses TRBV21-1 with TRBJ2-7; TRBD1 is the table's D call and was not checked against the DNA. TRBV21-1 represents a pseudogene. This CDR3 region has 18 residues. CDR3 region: CASSNPPPGLRQGYEQYV. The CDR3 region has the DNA TGTGCCAGCAGCAACCCTCCGCCGGGCTTAAGACAGGGCTACGAGCAGTACGTC.

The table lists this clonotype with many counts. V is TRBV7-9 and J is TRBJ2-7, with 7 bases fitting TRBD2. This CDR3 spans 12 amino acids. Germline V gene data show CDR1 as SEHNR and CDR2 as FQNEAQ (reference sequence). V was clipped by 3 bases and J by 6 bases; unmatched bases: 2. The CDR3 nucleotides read TGTGCCAGCAGCTTCACGGGGGGCGAGCAGTACGTC. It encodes CASSFTGGEQYV.